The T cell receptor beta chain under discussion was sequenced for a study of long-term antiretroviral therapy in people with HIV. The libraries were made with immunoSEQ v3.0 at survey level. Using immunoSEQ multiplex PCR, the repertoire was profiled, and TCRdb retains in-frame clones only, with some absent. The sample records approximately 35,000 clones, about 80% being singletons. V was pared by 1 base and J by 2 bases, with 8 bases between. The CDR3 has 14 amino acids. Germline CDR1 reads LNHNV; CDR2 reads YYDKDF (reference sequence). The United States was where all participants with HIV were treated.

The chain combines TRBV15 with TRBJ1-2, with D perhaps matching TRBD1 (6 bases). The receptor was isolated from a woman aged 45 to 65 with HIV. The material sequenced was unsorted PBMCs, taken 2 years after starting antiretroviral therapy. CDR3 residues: CATSRGDTNYGYTF. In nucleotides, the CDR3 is TGTGCCACCAGCAGAGGGGACACAAACTATGGCTACACCTTC.